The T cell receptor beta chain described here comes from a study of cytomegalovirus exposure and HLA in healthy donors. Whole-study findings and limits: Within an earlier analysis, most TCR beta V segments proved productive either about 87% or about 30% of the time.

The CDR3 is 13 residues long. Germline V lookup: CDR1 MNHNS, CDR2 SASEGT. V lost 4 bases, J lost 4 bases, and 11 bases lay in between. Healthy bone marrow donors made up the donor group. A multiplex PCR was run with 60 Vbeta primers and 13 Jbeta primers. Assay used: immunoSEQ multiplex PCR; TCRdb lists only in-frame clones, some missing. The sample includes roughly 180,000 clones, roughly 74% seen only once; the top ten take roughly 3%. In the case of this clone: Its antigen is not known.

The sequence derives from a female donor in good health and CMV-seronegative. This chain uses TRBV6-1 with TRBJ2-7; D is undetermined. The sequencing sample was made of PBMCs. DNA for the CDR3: TGTGCCAGCAGTGTCGATACTATATACGAGCAGTACTTC. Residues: CASSVDTIYEQYF.